Included here is one T cell receptor beta chain sequence, with context. This clonotype has just a few counts. The clone's antigen remains unknown. Base qualities are missing; no much larger clone stands one base away. The CDR3 contains 13 residues, cysteine and phenylalanine counted. Here the CDR3 DNA is all that survives: 39 bases in frame from base 1. V is reduced by 5 bases and J by 0 bases, leaving a spacing of 5 bases between them. These data originate in a study of T-cell memory formation after mild COVID-19 (dated by TCRdb to the early 2020s). About the study as a whole: TCR sequence clusters from the two donors were largely donor specific. Two young, previously healthy adult volunteers made up the cohort, one male and one female. Longitudinal TCRalpha and TCRbeta repertoire sequencing tracked T-cell clones expanding and contracting after mild COVID-19 in two donors.

TCRdb lists the instrument as Illumina NovaSeq 6000. Using 5'RACE with constant-segment primers, TCRalpha and TCRbeta cDNA libraries were constructed, with sample barcodes and unique molecular identifiers added in the process. Trizol reagent was used to extract RNA from every sample. Library amplification was performed in two PCR steps, and a second sample barcode and Illumina TruSeq adapters were introduced in the second step. Sequencing of the libraries was done on an Illumina NovaSeq, producing 2 x 150 bp paired-end reads. In the source study's methods: Reads were demultiplexed and collapsed into UMI-guided consensus sequences with migec v1.2.7. Using mixcr v2.1.11, the UMI consensuses were aligned to TRA and TRB V and J templates and assembled into clonotypes. Clonotypes were classified as expanded or contracted when called significant by both edgeR and NoisET, with noise models trained on biological replicates. edgeR calls used a false discovery rate-adjusted p below 0.01 and a log2 fold-change threshold of 1. As an exploratory analysis of dynamics, PCA with hierarchical clustering was applied to max-normalized trajectories of the 1000 most abundant clonotypes. Separately sequenced CD4+ and CD8+ repertoires were used to assign the CD4 or CD8 phenotype of responding clones. TCRdb trimmed public reads at Q25 via fastp, called clones via MiXCR and kept in-frame beta chains. Rows matching on CDR3 protein sequence are summarized as one entry with the most common DNA and genes. TCRdb's processing, not the study's, gives the V and J calls here. The sample table lists approximately 210,000 distinct CDR3 sequences, about 16% of them with a count of one. The ten largest clonotypes hold 2% to 3% of the sample.

What the study reported, not specific to this receptor: Some responding clones were detected in pre-infection memory, suggesting pre-existing cross-reactive memory T cells joined the SARS-CoV-2 response. Contracting CD4+ clones turned up mainly in the CM and EM memory subsets, whereas EMRA was where CD8+ clones were enriched. Clones contracting from day 15 to 85 had balanced CD4/CD8 phenotypes, while a second wave expanding from day 15 to 37 was biased towards CD4+. The second-wave clones that peaked on day 37 were not confirmed to be SARS-CoV-2 specific. Only two mild cases were covered by the study, and larger cohorts that include severe cases with pre-infection samples were considered necessary.

PBMCs were isolated by Ficoll-Paque density gradient centrifugation. The source of this sequence is an adult woman who had mild COVID-19 (a few samples of this study predate the infection). The sample titles of this study are shuffled in the database, so cell type and time point are left out; the donor was told from shared clones. This chain is built from TRBV12-3 or TRBV12-4 and TRBJ2-4, with the identity of the D gene unclear. Sequencing was done on a sample of PBMCs or a T cell subset sorted from them (not recorded which). The CDR3 is CASSQLAKNIQYF. The DNA sequence reads TGTGCCAGCAGTCAACTAGCCAAAAACATTCAGTACTTC.